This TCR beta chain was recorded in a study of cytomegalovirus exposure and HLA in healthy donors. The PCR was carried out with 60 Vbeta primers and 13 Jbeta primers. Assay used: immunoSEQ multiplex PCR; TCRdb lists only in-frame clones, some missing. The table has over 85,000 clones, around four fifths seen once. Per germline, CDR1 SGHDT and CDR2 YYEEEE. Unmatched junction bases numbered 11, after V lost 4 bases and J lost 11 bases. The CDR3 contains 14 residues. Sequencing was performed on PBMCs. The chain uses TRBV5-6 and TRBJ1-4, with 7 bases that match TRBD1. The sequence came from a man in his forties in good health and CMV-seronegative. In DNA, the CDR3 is TGTGCCAGCAGCATTACAGGGGCCAGGGTGAAACTGTTTTTT. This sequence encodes CASSITGARVKLFF.